The present T cell receptor (beta chain) was sequenced within a study of T cell repertoires in cytomegalovirus infection (dated by TCRdb to between 2018 and 2021). With respect to the entire study: Peptide stimulations targeted recently identified HLA-C-restricted CMV epitopes, whose presentation resists viral immunomodulation, together with well-studied HLA-B-restricted epitopes. Because public TCR beta signatures pointed to carriage of CMV infection together with the matching HLA type, the HLA type of each donor mattered for the analysis.

Taken with the paper, the label for treatment or condition translates to: in vitro stimulation with specific CMV peptide epitopes to enrich CMV-specific T cells. This clonotype has a handful of counts. No antigen is known for it. No clone much larger than this one lies a single base away; base qualities are absent. Its CDR3 holds 16 amino acids, cysteine through phenylalanine. CDR3 DNA is the only sequence kept; it has 48 bases, read in frame from the first base. The germline V gene yields LGHNA for CDR1 and YSLEER for CDR2. After removal of 0 bases from V and 6 bases from J, the junction retains 10 bases not matched to a gene. TCRdb records Illumina HiSeq 1500 as the sequencer. The public reads were quality trimmed at Q25 with fastp and then assembled into clones with MiXCR by TCRdb, keeping productive beta chains. When rows share a CDR3 protein, they turn into one entry using the most common DNA and genes. The sample includes 380,000 or so distinct CDR3 sequences, with about 35% observed a single time. The ten largest account for roughly 12% of the sample.

The investigation overall reported the following: The ex vivo response was dominated by HLA-C-restricted CMV-specific TCR beta clonotypes, which also provided the single most frequent clonotype in two of eight donors. Cumulative frequency of public TCR beta family members discriminated carriers of CMV infection plus the relevant HLA type in this cohort and an independent approximately 360-donor cohort.

The sample consisted of cultured PBMCs, taken from culture after CMV antigen stimulation. Recombination linked TRBV4-3 to TRBJ1-2; TRBD1 lines up with 7 middle nucleotides. The sequence was obtained from a human donor in good health (CMV status not recorded). Some clones in this sample may be carry-over from other donors' samples. CDR3 region: CASSQEGGGPVDGYTF. The DNA is TGCGCCAGCAGCCAAGAGGGAGGGGGCCCCGTTGATGGCTACACCTTC.